The 32 T cell receptor beta chains below come from one sample, sequenced in a study of beta chain features in type 1 diabetes. Of the isolated RNA, all was reverse transcribed, and so the sequenced material was expressed TCRB transcripts. This table comes from immunoSEQ multiplex PCR, and its TCRdb copy is limited to in-frame clones, with some not included. Here the sample spans some 900,000 clones, 15% to 20% being singletons. What was sequenced was naive CD4+ T cells from blood. The source of these receptors is a woman aged 18-29 years in good health.

CDR3 in amino acids: CASSYRRSNRGGYTF. The CDR3 nucleotides read TGTGCCAGCAGTTACCGCAGGTCGAATCGTGGTGGCTACACCTTC. The gene calls are TRBV28 and TRBJ1-2; D is undetermined. Trimming took 4 bases from V and 7 from J, leaving 19 bases between them. Germline V gene sequence: CDR1 MDHEN, CDR2 SYDVKM. The CDR3 totals 15 residues.

This chain uses TRBV7-8 with TRBJ2-7; 10 bases line up with TRBD1. The V and J ends lost 6 bases and 2 bases, in that order; junction bases with no gene match: 7. There are 15 residues in the CDR3. Per the germline V gene, CDR1 is SGHVS and CDR2 is FQNEAQ. CDR3 sequence: CASSSDRGRAYEQYF. The CDR3 DNA follows: TGTGCCAGCAGTTCCGACAGGGGGCGCGCCTACGAGCAGTACTTC.

Comment on this clone: A read error may produce the germline difference seen at one junction end. This chain uses TRBV9 with TRBJ1-5, with 7 positions matching TRBD1. Germline lookup yields CDR1 SGDLS and CDR2 YYNGEE. The CDR3 runs 14 residues. The CDR3 nucleotides read TGTGCCAGCAGCGGCGGACAGGCGAATCTGCCCCAGCATTTT. It specifies CASSGGQANLPQHF.

The rearrangement links TRBV7-2 to TRBJ2-1; D is perhaps TRBD1 (5 bases). Trimming removed 1 base from V and 9 bases from J, with 13 bases in between. Germline loops: CDR1 SGHTA, CDR2 FQGNSA. This CDR3 has 14 residues. The CDR3 reads CASSLGGRGGEQFF. As DNA, the CDR3 is TGTGCCAGCAGCTTAGGAGGTAGGGGTGGTGAGCAGTTCTTC.

The V and J genes are TRBV6-1 and TRBJ2-4; no clear D gene. The CDR3 is 14 amino acids. The V gene's germline CDR1 is MNHNS and CDR2 SASEGT. Trimming removed 6 bases from V and 7 bases from J, with 16 bases in between. CDR3 sequence (DNA): TGTGCCAGCAGCTCGACAATCGTAGATAACATTCAGTACTTC. It specifies CASSSTIVDNIQYF.

The chain employs TRBV2 and TRBJ2-3, with D possibly being TRBD2 (5 bases). The germline gives CDR1 SNHLY, CDR2 FYNNEI. CDR3 length equals 15 residues. The germline V and J ends were trimmed by 8 bases and 2 bases, with 17 bases remaining between them. CDR3 in amino acids: CASQNLLGHTDTQYF. CDR3 DNA: TGTGCCAGCCAGAACCTACTAGGCCACACAGATACGCAGTATTTT.

In this sample, this clone turned up a few times. V is TRBV9 and J is TRBJ2-7; no clear D. V was shortened by 0 bases and J by 5 bases, with 12 bases between the two germline ends. This CDR3 has 14 amino acids. CDR1 and CDR2 from the germline V gene are SGDLS and YYNGEE. CDR3 DNA sequence: TGTGCCAGCAGCGTAGGTGGCCAACGGCACGAGCAGTACTTC. It encodes CASSVGGQRHEQYF. Full variable domain (missing parts from reference TRBV9 and TRBJ2-7): DSGVTQTPKHLITATGQRVTLRCSPRSGDLSVYWYQQSLDQGLQFLIQYYNGEERAKGNILERFSAQQFPDLHSELNLSSLELGDSALYFCASSVGGQRHEQYFGPGTRLTVT.

This clone was observed a handful of times. The CDR3 nucleotides read TGTGCCAGTAGCCACCACAATGAGCAGTTCTTC. This encodes CASSHHNEQFF. The V and J genes are TRBV19 and TRBJ2-1; unclear D gene. Trimming left V 6 bases short and J 5 bases short, with 5 bases between. The CDR3 contains 11 residues. Germline CDR1 and CDR2: LNHDA and SQIVND (reference sequence). Drawing the rest from reference TRBV19 and TRBJ2-1, the complete variable domain is DGGITQSPKYLFRKEGQNVTLSCEQNLNHDAMYWYRQDPGQGLRLIYYSQIVNDFQKGDIAEGYSVSREKKESFPLTVTSAQKNPTAFYLCASSHHNEQFFGPGTRLTVL.

This clone has only a few counts. The chain has TRBV18 and TRBJ2-1; 11 bases align to TRBD1. The V segment lost 5 bases and the J segment 7 bases; nucleotides outside the gene matches: 7. CDR3 length equals 15 residues. Per germline, CDR1 KGHSH and CDR2 LQKENI. In DNA form, the CDR3 reads TGTGCCAGCTCAAATCGGACAGGGGGCCGGAATGAGCAGTTCTTC. Its translation: CASSNRTGGRNEQFF. The whole variable domain, remainder taken from reference TRBV18 and TRBJ2-1, is NAGVMQNPRHLVRRRGQEARLRCSPMKGHSHVYWYRQLPEEGLKFMVYLQKENIIDESGMPKERFSAEFPKEGPSILRIQQVVRGDSAAYFCASSNRTGGRNEQFFGPGTRLTVL.

This clone was recorded a few times. The chain links TRBV7-8 to TRBJ2-1; the match to TRBD1 covers 7 bases. Germline V lookup: CDR1 SGHVS, CDR2 FQNEAQ. This CDR3 is built from 16 residues. V lost 5 bases to trimming and J lost 5 bases; unmatched junction nucleotides: 12. CDR3 bases: TGTGCCAGCAGCCCTCGGACCTCGGGACAGCACAATGAGCAGTTCTTC. Protein: CASSPRTSGQHNEQFF.

This clone has just a few counts. This chain uses TRBV13 with TRBJ2-2; D perhaps matches TRBD2 (5 bases). The CDR3 has 17 amino acids. Germline CDR1 and CDR2: PRHDT and FYEKMQ (reference sequence). Trimming shortened V by 2 bases and J by 1 base, and 14 bases separated the two germline ends. The CDR3 sequence: CASSLSPGSGNTGELFF. CDR3 sequence (DNA): TGTGCCAGCAGCTTATCGCCGGGGTCCGGGAACACCGGGGAGCTGTTTTTT.

The chain has TRBV5-1 and TRBJ1-2; unclear D gene. CDR3 length: 13 residues. Deletions cut 0 bases from V and 1 base from J, with 4 bases between. In germline, CDR1 is SGHRS, CDR2 YFSETQ. The CDR3 spells CASSLEVNYGYTF. The CDR3 nucleotides are TGCGCCAGCAGCTTGGAAGTTAACTATGGCTACACCTTC.

This sequence joins TRBV7-3 and TRBJ2-2; 8 bases agree with TRBD2. The V and J ends lost 5 bases and 1 base, in that order; junction bases with no gene match: 6. The germline V gene has CDR1 SGHTA and CDR2 FQGTGA. The CDR3 has 16 residues. Here the CDR3 reads CASSPIAGMNTGELFF. CDR3 in DNA: TGTGCCAGCAGCCCCATAGCGGGGATGAACACCGGGGAGCTGTTTTTT.

This clone occurred once. The gene calls are TRBV18 and TRBJ2-1; TRBD2 agrees at 7 bases. Germline loops: CDR1 KGHSH, CDR2 LQKENI. The CDR3 loop spans 15 amino acids. V shed 4 bases and J 6 bases; nucleotides not matched to a gene: 9. The CDR3 sequence: CASSLGGSPFNEQFF. The CDR3 bases are TGTGCCAGCTCACTCGGCGGGAGCCCCTTCAATGAGCAGTTCTTC.

The chain uses TRBV27 and TRBJ2-3, with D unclear. Germline CDR1 is MNHEY and CDR2 is SMNVEV (reference sequence). V lost 5 bases and J 0 bases, leaving 6 bases between the germline ends. This CDR3 contains 13 residues. The CDR3 reads CASSEGSTDTQYF. The CDR3 nucleotides are TGTGCCAGCAGTGAAGGCAGCACAGATACGCAGTATTTT.

This clone showed up just a few times. The V and J genes are TRBV11-3 and TRBJ2-3, with a weak D call TRBD2 (6 bases). Germline CDR1 SGHNT, CDR2 YENEEA. This CDR3 is 15 amino acids long. V was clipped by 2 bases and J by 2 bases, with 11 bases between them. Here the CDR3 reads CASSLSVAVTDTQYF. CDR3 nucleotide sequence: TGTGCCAGCAGCTTAAGTGTAGCGGTCACAGATACGCAGTATTTT.

In its sample, this clone was seen a few times. The J gene is TRBJ1-6, the V gene TRBV7-2; D is ambiguous. Germline lookup yields CDR1 SGHTA and CDR2 FQGNSA. The CDR3 is 14 residues long. The V and J ends lost 5 bases and 9 bases respectively, with 14 bases between them. CDR3 region: CASSIPAAGSPLHF. In nucleotides, the CDR3 is TGTGCCAGCAGCATCCCCGCGGCGGGTTCACCCCTCCACTTT.

The V and J genes are TRBV5-4 and TRBJ2-1; 7 bases are a match to TRBD2. This CDR3 has 15 residues. With 2 bases clipped from V and 1 base from J, the junction kept 3 bases outside the gene matches. Germline V lookup: CDR1 SGHNT, CDR2 YYREEE (reference sequence). This CDR3 reads CASSFGRGSYNEQFF. The CDR3 DNA is TGTGCCAGCAGCTTTGGGCGGGGGTCCTACAATGAGCAGTTCTTC.

The gene calls are TRBV4-1 and TRBJ2-3; possible D gene TRBD1, 6 bases. V was clipped by 1 base and J by 3 bases, with 14 bases between them. The CDR3 spans 16 residues. The germline V gene has CDR1 MGHRA and CDR2 YSYEKL. As DNA, the CDR3 is TGCGCCAGCAGCCAAGTTGGCAGGGGAGTTACAGATACGCAGTATTTT. Translating it yields CASSQVGRGVTDTQYF.

The chain has TRBV4-3 and TRBJ2-3, with D tentatively TRBD2 (5 bases). The germline V and J ends were trimmed by 3 bases and 5 bases, with 12 bases remaining between them. The CDR3 totals 14 residues. Germline V CDR1 and CDR2: LGHNA, YSLEER. This CDR3 reads CASSHSSAGDTQYF. As DNA, the CDR3 is TGCGCCAGCAGCCACTCTTCGGCGGGAGATACGCAGTATTTT.

This clone was counted between two and nine times. The chain has TRBV29-1 and TRBJ1-2; TRBD1 might be the D (5 bases). Germline CDR1 SQVTM, CDR2 ANQGSEA. The CDR3 has 14 residues. The ends were cut back, 4 bases at V and 8 bases at J, with 20 bases in the middle. CDR3 in DNA: TGCAGCGTTGCGGGGACCTCCCCGGGAGGGGGCTACACCTTC. It translates to CSVAGTSPGGGYTF. The full variable domain, with the rest looked up from reference TRBV29-1 and TRBJ1-2, is SAVISQKPSRDICQRGTSLTIQCQVDSQVTMMFWYRQQPGQSLTLIATANQGSEATYESGFVIDKFPISRPNLTFSTLTVSNMSPEDSSIYLCSVAGTSPGGGYTFGSGTRLTVV.

This clone has more than one count but fewer than ten. The chain links TRBV7-2 to TRBJ2-7; TRBD1 aligns across 9 bases. Germline loops: CDR1 SGHTA, CDR2 FQGNSA. The CDR3 contains 15 residues. V lost 6 bases, J lost 7 bases, and 13 bases stayed unmatched. As DNA, the CDR3 is TGTGCCAGCAGTCGGCGAACAGGACAGGGGAAAGAGCAGTACTTC. This translates into CASSRRTGQGKEQYF.

This clone turned up a few times. The V call is TRBV6-4, the J call TRBJ2-2; 9 nucleotides match TRBD2. J lost 6 bases, V lost 6 bases, and 5 bases had no gene match. Germline CDR1 and CDR2: MRHNA and SNTAGT. CDR3 length equals 14 residues. The CDR3 loop reads CASRGLARAGELFF. CDR3 DNA sequence: TGTGCCAGCAGAGGACTAGCGAGGGCCGGGGAGCTGTTTTTT.

This clone came up a few times. This CDR3 reads CASRILGSGTDTQYF. As DNA, the CDR3 is TGTGCCAGCAGAATCCTTGGGAGCGGCACAGATACGCAGTATTTT. The chain has TRBV27 and TRBJ2-3; D is perhaps TRBD2 (5 bases). The V gene's germline CDR1 is MNHEY and CDR2 SMNVEV (reference sequence). V lost 6 bases and J lost 1, with 14 bases in between. The CDR3 is 15 amino acids.

The gene calls are TRBV15 and TRBJ2-7, with D perhaps being TRBD1 or TRBD2 (5 bases each). V lost 1 base to trimming and J lost 7 bases, with 11 bases between them. CDR1 is LNHNV, CDR2 YYDKDF, per germline (reference sequence). The CDR3 length is 13 residues. CDR3 protein: CATSRGGSGEQYF. The DNA of the CDR3 is TGTGCCACCAGCAGAGGAGGGTCAGGGGAGCAGTACTTC.

This clone was seen more than once but under ten times. This chain links TRBV7-9 with TRBJ2-3; D possibly corresponds to TRBD2 (6 bases). Germline values: CDR1 SEHNR, CDR2 FQNEAQ (reference sequence). The V end was cut by 0 bases, the J end by 7 bases, with 11 bases between. The CDR3 totals 14 residues. CDR3 protein: CASSLAEGSNTQYF. In nucleotides, the CDR3 is TGTGCCAGCAGCTTAGCGGAGGGGAGTAATACGCAGTATTTT.

The gene calls are TRBV5-6 and TRBJ1-3; D remains ambiguous. Deletions cut 4 bases from V and 6 bases from J, with 11 bases between. Germline lookup yields CDR1 SGHDT and CDR2 YYEEEE. The CDR3 has 13 residues. The CDR3 DNA reads TGTGCCAGCAGCCCGGCCGGATTAAACACCATATATTTT. This translates into CASSPAGLNTIYF.

The chain combines TRBV4-3 with TRBJ2-1; 11 bases agree with TRBD2. Trimming removed 4 bases from V and 7 bases from J; junction bases left unmatched: 12. Germline V gene data show CDR1 as LGHNA and CDR2 as YSLEER. The CDR3 consists of 17 residues. DNA of the CDR3: TGCGCCAGCAGCCCCCAGGTTCTAGCGGGAGGACCTAATGAGCAGTTCTTC. Amino acids: CASSPQVLAGGPNEQFF.

This clone was detected only a few times. This rearrangement joins TRBV29-1 to TRBJ2-2, with TRBD2 matching over 7 bases. There are 15 residues in the CDR3. Germline CDR1 reads SQVTM; CDR2 reads ANQGSEA. V shed 4 bases and J 5 bases; nucleotides not matched to a gene: 10. The CDR3 coding sequence is TGCAGCGTTGGAGCGGGGCTAGCGCCGACCGGGGAGCTGTTTTTT. Encoded protein: CSVGAGLAPTGELFF.

There are a few counts of this clone. This chain joins TRBV5-1 and TRBJ2-7, with 10 positions matching TRBD1. The CDR3 spans 15 residues. Per the germline V gene, CDR1 is SGHRS and CDR2 is YFSETQ. The V segment lost 4 bases and the J segment 5 bases; nucleotides outside the gene matches: 9. Here the CDR3 DNA reads TGCGCCAGCAGCATGTTGGGACAGGGGTCCCACGAGCAGTACTTC. This gives the protein CASSMLGQGSHEQYF.

The CDR3 nucleotides are TGTGCCAGCAGTGAGAACACGTGGCCTGAGCAGTTCTTC. Translation gives CASSENTWPEQFF. This rearrangement joins TRBV2 to TRBJ2-1, with D unclear. The CDR3 loop spans 13 amino acids. Germline values: CDR1 SNHLY, CDR2 FYNNEI. Trimming cost V 3 bases and J 9 bases, with 12 bases left between them.

This clone was recorded a few times. The genes are TRBV10-3 and TRBJ2-3; 8 bases agree with TRBD2. The junction had 14 bases not matched to a gene; V was cut back by 11 bases and J by 1 base. This CDR3 comprises 16 residues. In germline, CDR1 is ENHRY, CDR2 SYGVKD. The CDR3 DNA reads as TGTGCCTCGAGCGAGATAGCGGGATTAGGCACAGATACGCAGTATTTT. This gives the protein CASSEIAGLGTDTQYF.